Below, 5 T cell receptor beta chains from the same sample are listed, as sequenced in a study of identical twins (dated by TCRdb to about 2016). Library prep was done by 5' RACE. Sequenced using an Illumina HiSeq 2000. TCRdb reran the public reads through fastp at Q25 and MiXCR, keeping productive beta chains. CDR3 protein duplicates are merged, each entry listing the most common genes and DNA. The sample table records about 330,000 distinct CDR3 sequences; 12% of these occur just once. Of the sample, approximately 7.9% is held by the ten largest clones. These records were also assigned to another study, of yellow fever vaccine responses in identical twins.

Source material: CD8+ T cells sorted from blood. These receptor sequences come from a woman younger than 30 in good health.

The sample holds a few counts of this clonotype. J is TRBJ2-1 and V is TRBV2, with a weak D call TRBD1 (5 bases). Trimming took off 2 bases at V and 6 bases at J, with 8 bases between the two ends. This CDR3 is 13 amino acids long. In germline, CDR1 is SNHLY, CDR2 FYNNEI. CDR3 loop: CASSEFTGNEQFF. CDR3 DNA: TGTGCCAGCAGTGAATTTACAGGCAATGAGCAGTTCTTC. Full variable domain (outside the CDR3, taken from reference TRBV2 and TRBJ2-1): EPEVTQTPSHQVTQMGQEVILRCVPISNHLYFYWYRQILGQKVEFLVSFYNNEISEKSEIFDDQFSVERPDGSNFTLKIRSTKLEDSAMYFCASSEFTGNEQFFGPGTRLTVL.

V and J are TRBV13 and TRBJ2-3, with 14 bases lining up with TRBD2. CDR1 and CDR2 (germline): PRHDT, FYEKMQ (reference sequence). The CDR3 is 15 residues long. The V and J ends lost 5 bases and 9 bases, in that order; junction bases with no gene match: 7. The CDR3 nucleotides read TGTGCCAGCAGCCAGGGACTAGCGGGAGTAAGGACGCAGTATTTT. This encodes CASSQGLAGVRTQYF.

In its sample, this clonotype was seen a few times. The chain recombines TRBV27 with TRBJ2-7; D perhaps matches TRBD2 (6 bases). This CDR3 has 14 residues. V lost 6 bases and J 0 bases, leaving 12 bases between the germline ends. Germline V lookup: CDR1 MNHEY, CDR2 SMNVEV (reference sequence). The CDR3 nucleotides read TGTGCCAGCAGAACCGGGAGCCGCTCCTACGAGCAGTACTTC. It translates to CASRTGSRSYEQYF.

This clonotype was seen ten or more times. The CDR3 bases are TGTGCCAGCAGCGGTAGCGGGAGCTCCTACAATGAGCAGTTCTTC. This gives the protein CASSGSGSSYNEQFF. The chain couples TRBV9 to TRBJ2-1; 9 bases align to TRBD2. This CDR3 region has 15 residues. CDR1 and CDR2 from the germline V gene are SGDLS and YYNGEE. The ends lost 3 bases at V and 0 bases at J; junction bases unmatched: 1.

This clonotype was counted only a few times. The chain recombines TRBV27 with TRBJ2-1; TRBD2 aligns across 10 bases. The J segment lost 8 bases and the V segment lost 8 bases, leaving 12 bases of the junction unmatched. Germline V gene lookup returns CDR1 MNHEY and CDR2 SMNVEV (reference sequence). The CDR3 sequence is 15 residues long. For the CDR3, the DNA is TGTGCCAGCTCCCGAGGGTCTAGCGGGAGATATGAGCAGTTCTTC. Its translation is CASSRGSSGRYEQFF.